A single sample gave rise to the 4 T cell receptor beta chains below, sequenced in a study of T cells in Graves' hyperthyroidism and ophthalmopathy. Using RNA transcripts as the source, TCR beta CDR3 regions were amplified. Primed by the HTBI set, a first-round RT-PCR was run on the TCR CDR3. TCRdb redid the calling of the multiplex PCR reads with MiXCR, one entry per CDR3 protein. The table has about 380,000 distinct CDR3 sequences, about 15% seen once; the top ten hold roughly a fifth. Input material: blood. The receptors stem from a woman younger than 45 with Graves' ophthalmopathy.

Worth noting for this clonotype: A much larger clone differs from this one at a single base, so this may be a read error. The chain joins TRBV6-4 to TRBJ2-2; tentative D call: TRBD2 (5 bases). The CDR3 is 15 residues long. Looked up from germline, CDR1 is MRHNA and CDR2 is SNTAGT. The chain's CDR3 is CASSPRWDGTGKLFF. The CDR3 DNA sequence: TGTGCCAGCAGCCCAAGGTGGGATGGCACCGGGAAGCTGTTTTTT.

The chain couples TRBV6-6 to TRBJ2-1, with 7 nucleotides matching TRBD2. The CDR3 consists of 17 residues. Trimming removed 0 bases from V and 7 bases from J; junction bases left unmatched: 12. Per germline, CDR1 MNHNY and CDR2 SVGAGI (reference sequence). DNA for the CDR3: TGTGCCAGCAGTTACTCGATGGGGGGAGGGCCCAGGAATGAGCAGTTCTTC. It translates to CASSYSMGGGPRNEQFF.

This clonotype appeared many times. Here the CDR3 reads CSVALPQSNGYTF. DNA of the CDR3: TGCAGCGTTGCCTTGCCGCAGTCGAATGGCTACACCTTC. The chain carries TRBV29-1 and TRBJ1-2; no reliable D call. CDR1 is SQVTM, CDR2 ANQGSEA, per germline. Trimming took 4 bases from V and 6 from J, leaving 15 bases between them. The CDR3 has 13 amino acids. The entire variable domain, with the rest obtained from reference TRBV29-1 and TRBJ1-2, is as follows: SAVISQKPSRDICQRGTSLTIQCQVDSQVTMMFWYRQQPGQSLTLIATANQGSEATYESGFVIDKFPISRPNLTFSTLTVSNMSPEDSSIYLCSVALPQSNGYTFGSGTRLTVV.

This clonotype was found a few times. This chain's CDR3 is CASSPSGGDTDTQYF. DNA of the CDR3: TGTGCCAGCAGCCCTAGCGGGGGTGACACAGATACGCAGTATTTT. V is TRBV5-4 and J is TRBJ2-3, with 10 nucleotides matching TRBD2. The CDR3 extends over 15 amino acids. In germline, CDR1 is SGHNT, CDR2 YYREEE (reference sequence). J lost 2 bases, V lost 4 bases, and 4 bases had no gene match.